This paragraph covers one T cell receptor (beta chain) sequence. The protocol was immunoSEQ multiplex PCR, while the TCRdb copy is restricted to in-frame clones and leaves out a portion. There are about 180,000 clones in the sample; approximately 84% occur only once, and around 1.3% lies in the top ten. Germline V gene sequence: CDR1 LGHDT, CDR2 YNNKEL (reference sequence). This CDR3 has 16 amino acids. Trimming removed 1 base from V and 3 bases from J, with 14 bases in between. This sample was taken from a study of blood T cell repertoires in COVID-19. Turning to the study itself: Samples came from the United States, Italy and Spain, spanning acute and convalescent COVID-19.

Recruitment covered about two dozen US areas and drew participants whose ages spanned about 18 to 100 years. This sequence originates from a human donor with acute COVID-19. The donor label of this sample is uncertain. The sequenced material came from PBMCs or T cells enriched from blood (not recorded which). The chain joins TRBV3-1 (or the pseudogene TRBV3-2) to TRBJ2-3; D may be TRBD2 (7 bases). CDR3 bases: TGTGCCAGCAGCCAAGTTGGGGGGGGGCGGACAGATACGCAGTATTTT. It is translated as CASSQVGGGRTDTQYF.